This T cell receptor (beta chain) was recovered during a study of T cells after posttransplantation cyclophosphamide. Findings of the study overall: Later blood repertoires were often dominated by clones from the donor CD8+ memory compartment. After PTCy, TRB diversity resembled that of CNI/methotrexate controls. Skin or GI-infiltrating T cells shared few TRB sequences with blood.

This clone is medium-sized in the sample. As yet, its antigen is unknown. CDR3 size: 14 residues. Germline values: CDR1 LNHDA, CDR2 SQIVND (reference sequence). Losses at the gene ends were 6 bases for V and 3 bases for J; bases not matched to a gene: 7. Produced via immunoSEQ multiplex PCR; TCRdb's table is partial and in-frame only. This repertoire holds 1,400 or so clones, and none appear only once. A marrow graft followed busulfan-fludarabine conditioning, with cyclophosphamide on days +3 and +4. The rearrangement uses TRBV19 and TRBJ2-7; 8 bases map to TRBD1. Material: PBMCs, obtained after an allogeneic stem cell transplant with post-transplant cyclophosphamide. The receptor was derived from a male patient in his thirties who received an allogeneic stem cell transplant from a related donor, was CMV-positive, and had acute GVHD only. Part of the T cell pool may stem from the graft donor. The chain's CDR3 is CASRSGGPDYEQYF. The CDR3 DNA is TGTGCCAGTAGATCAGGGGGCCCTGACTACGAGCAGTACTTC.